The clone carrying this T cell receptor beta chain was counted many times. The data were taken from a study of regulatory T cells in long-lasting Graves disease. The CDR3 spans 15 residues. V was shortened by 1 base and J by 0 bases, with 7 bases between the two germline ends. Regarding time point: newly diagnosed GD, antithyroid drugs for less than 3 months. Researchers made the TCR library from RNA that was extracted from PBMCs. Sequencing libraries for TCR beta were prepared with iRepertoire HTBI primers and Arm-PCR of CDR3 regions. Using its own MiXCR run on the multiplex PCR reads, TCRdb lists one record per CDR3 protein. Among about 310,000 distinct CDR3 sequences listed, 15% to 20% were seen once.

The specimen was peripheral blood mononuclear cells (PBMCs), collected at new diagnosis, from a patient treated with antithyroid drugs. The source of this sequence is a female donor with Graves disease. The chain recombines TRBV12-3 or TRBV12-4 with TRBJ2-1; D may be TRBD2 (5 bases). The DNA of the CDR3 is TGTGCCAGCAGTTTAGGGAGGAGCTCCTACAATGAGCAGTTCTTC. Translated: CASSLGRSSYNEQFF.